The present entry profiles one TCR beta chain with its context. Sequencing used immunoSEQ multiplex PCR; TCRdb keeps in-frame clones, though not all of them. Among tens of thousands of clones listed, approximately 91% were seen once. This specimen belongs to a study of OX40 agonist ivuxolimab in advanced cancers. V lost 1 base and J lost 0, with 13 bases in between. The CDR3 totals 16 residues. CDR1 and CDR2 from the germline V gene are KGHSH and LQKENI. This sequence originates from an adult with an advanced solid tumor such as melanoma, head and neck, liver or kidney cancer. This material consisted of CD4+ or CD8+ T cells sorted from blood, taken in a trial of the OX40 agonist ivuxolimab. The rearrangement joins TRBV18 to TRBJ2-7; TRBD1 or TRBD2 may be the D gene (6 bases each). The CDR3 bases are TGTGCCAGCTCACCACAGGAGGGGGTTTTCTCCTACGAGCAGTACGTC. It codes for CASSPQEGVFSYEQYV.